The 19 T cell receptor beta chains below were found in one sample sequenced in a study of cytomegalovirus exposure and HLA in healthy donors. The table came from immunoSEQ multiplex PCR; TCRdb's copy has only in-frame clones and leaves some out. Here the sample spans more than 95,000 clones, 88% being singletons. The material sequenced was PBMCs. Receptors were obtained from a man younger than 35 in good health and CMV-seropositive.

The genes are TRBV19 and TRBJ1-1; D ambiguous. The germline V gene has CDR1 LNHDA and CDR2 SQIVND (reference sequence). This CDR3 is built from 14 residues. V was clipped by 7 bases and J by 3 bases, with 15 bases between them. CDR3 sequence: CASTPSGFDTEAFF. The CDR3 DNA follows: TGTGCCAGTACTCCCTCCGGGTTCGACACTGAAGCTTTCTTT. Based on the CDR3 plus reference TRBV19 and TRBJ1-1, the full variable domain is DGGITQSPKYLFRKEGQNVTLSCEQNLNHDAMYWYRQDPGQGLRLIYYSQIVNDFQKGDIAEGYSVSREKKESFPLTVTSAQKNPTAFYLCASTPSGFDTEAFFGQGTRLTVV.

The chain has TRBV7-9 and TRBJ2-1; 7 nucleotides align to TRBD2. This CDR3 is 14 amino acids long. The V segment lost 7 bases and the J segment 10 bases; nucleotides outside the gene matches: 13. Germline loops: CDR1 SEHNR, CDR2 FQNEAQ (reference sequence). Here the CDR3 reads CASTASGNFGEQFF. The CDR3 DNA sequence: TGTGCCAGCACGGCTAGCGGCAATTTCGGGGAGCAGTTCTTC.

The rearrangement joins TRBV5-6 to TRBJ2-6, with 7 nucleotides matching TRBD1. Germline loops: CDR1 SGHDT, CDR2 YYEEEE. This CDR3 comprises 16 residues. Unmatched junction bases numbered 0, after V lost 0 bases and J lost 0 bases. Written as DNA, the CDR3 is TGTGCCAGCAGCTTGGGACAGGGCTCTGGGGCCAACGTCCTGACTTTC. Protein sequence: CASSLGQGSGANVLTF.

The chain recombines TRBV21-1 with TRBJ2-3; TRBD2, as called in the table, went unchecked against the DNA. TRBV21-1 is noted as a pseudogene. The length of the CDR3 is 17 residues. CDR3 loop: CASSNQELWGGPDTQYF. CDR3 nucleotides: TGTGCCAGCAGCAATCAGGAGTTGTGGGGGGGTCCAGATACGCAGTATTTT.

The rearrangement joins TRBV5-1 to TRBJ2-1, with D possibly being TRBD1 (6 bases). The V end lost 4 bases, the J end lost 6 bases, and 20 bases lay between the germline ends. This CDR3 contains 16 residues. Per germline, CDR1 SGHRS and CDR2 YFSETQ. In DNA, the CDR3 is TGCGCCAGCAGCCCCCAGGGACATCCCATAATCAATGAGCAGTTCTTC. Encoded protein: CASSPQGHPIINEQFF.

The chain is built from TRBV19 and TRBJ1-6; the match to TRBD1 covers 7 bases. CDR1 is LNHDA and CDR2 is SQIVND in the germline V gene (reference sequence). The CDR3 is 13 residues long. Trimming at V came to 5 bases and at J to 10 bases, leaving 5 bases not matched to a gene. CDR3 region: CASSVDRESPLHF. CDR3 sequence (DNA): TGTGCCAGTAGTGTCGACAGGGAATCACCCCTCCACTTT.

This clone was seen a single time. The V and J genes are TRBV5-5 and TRBJ1-1, with 8 bases aligning to TRBD1. The germline V gene encodes CDR1 SGHKS and CDR2 YYEKEE (reference sequence). V trimming: 4 bases; J trimming: 4 bases; junction bases outside the gene matches: 3. The CDR3 runs 13 residues. The CDR3 protein is CASSGTGGTEAFF. The DNA of the CDR3 is TGTGCCAGCAGCGGAACAGGGGGCACTGAAGCTTTCTTT.

The rearrangement joins TRBV7-9 to TRBJ1-6; 7 positions match TRBD1. The CDR3 spans 14 residues. Germline trimming cut 3 bases from V and 10 bases from J; bases unmatched to any gene: 6. CDR1 SEHNR and CDR2 FQNEAQ come from the germline V gene (reference sequence). The CDR3 spells CASSFVTGPSPLHF. The DNA of the CDR3 is TGTGCCAGCAGCTTTGTGACAGGGCCCTCACCCCTCCACTTT.

DNA of the CDR3: TGCAGTGCTAGAAGGGGCGGGGAGCTGTTTTTT. Translating gives CSARRGGELFF. The chain carries TRBV20-1 and TRBJ2-2, with D maybe TRBD1 (5 bases). The CDR3 extends over 11 amino acids. The V gene lost 2 bases and the J gene lost 7 bases, with 5 bases spanning the gap. The germline V gene encodes CDR1 DFQATT and CDR2 SNEGSKA (reference sequence).

This chain joins TRBV5-1 and TRBJ1-1; a possible D gene is TRBD1 (6 bases). The CDR3 is 15 residues long. Trimming stripped 2 bases from V and 4 bases from J, with 15 bases between. Per germline, CDR1 SGHRS and CDR2 YFSETQ. CDR3 in amino acids: CASSFTGTSGTEAFF. The CDR3, as DNA: TGCGCCAGCAGCTTCACAGGGACATCGGGCACTGAAGCTTTCTTT.

This clone was recorded a few times. The chain combines TRBV5-4 with TRBJ2-3, with D possibly being TRBD1 (6 bases). CDR1 and CDR2 (germline): SGHNT, YYREEE (reference sequence). V gave up 4 bases and J gave up 3 bases, with 18 bases separating them. The CDR3 length is 16 residues. This chain's CDR3 is CASSPDRFTKTDTQYF. The CDR3 DNA is TGTGCCAGCAGCCCAGACAGGTTTACTAAAACAGATACGCAGTATTTT.

The chain has TRBV5-1 and TRBJ2-1; 7 nucleotides match TRBD2. Trimming took 6 bases from V and 6 from J; bases not matched to a gene: 12. Germline CDR1 and CDR2: SGHRS and YFSETQ. This CDR3 is built from 15 residues. The CDR3 DNA follows: TGCGCCAGCACCGGCAGCGGCGGGGGAGGCAATGAGCAGTTCTTC. Encoded protein: CASTGSGGGGNEQFF.

This clone turned up a few times. The chain has TRBV19 and TRBJ1-1; D remains ambiguous. Germline CDR1 LNHDA, CDR2 SQIVND (reference sequence). The ends were cut back, 11 bases at V and 0 bases at J, with 13 bases in the middle. This CDR3 spans 13 amino acids. The CDR3 reads CASSPYMNTEAFF. The DNA of the CDR3 is TGTGCCTCCTCCCCCTATATGAACACTGAAGCTTTCTTT.

The chain recombines TRBV28 with TRBJ2-5; D is perhaps TRBD1 (7 bases). V shed 5 bases and J shed 7 bases, with 17 bases lying between them. This CDR3 has 14 residues. From germline, CDR1 is MDHEN and CDR2 SYDVKM. The DNA for the CDR3 is TGTGCCAGCAGTACAAGACAGGGAGGCGGGACCCAGTACTTC. Protein: CASSTRQGGGTQYF.

This clone was observed a handful of times. The genes are TRBV7-9 and TRBJ2-7, with 7 bases aligning to TRBD2. CDR3 size: 13 residues. CDR1 is SEHNR and CDR2 is FQNEAQ in the germline V gene (reference sequence). J was trimmed by 5 bases and V by 7 bases; bases with no gene match: 8. CDR3 amino acids: CASNGRASHEQYF. CDR3 coding DNA: TGTGCCAGCAATGGGAGGGCCAGCCACGAGCAGTACTTC.

This clone was seen just once. The chain links TRBV28 to TRBJ2-2; 8 positions match TRBD2. V was pared by 5 bases and J by 4 bases, with 6 bases of the junction left unmatched. This CDR3 comprises 15 residues. From germline, CDR1 is MDHEN and CDR2 SYDVKM. The CDR3 reads CASSPGGGVTGELFF. CDR3 nucleotides: TGTGCCAGCAGTCCCGGGGGGGGCGTCACCGGGGAGCTGTTTTTT. Full variable domain (remainder filled in from reference TRBV28 and TRBJ2-2): DVKVTQSSRYLVKRTGEKVFLECVQDMDHENMFWYRQDPGLGLRLIYFSYDVKMKEKGDIPEGYSVSREKKERFSLILESASTNQTSMYLCASSPGGGVTGELFFGEGSRLTVL.

The chain carries TRBV18 and TRBJ2-7, with 7 bases that match TRBD1. Trimming removed 2 bases from V and 2 bases from J; junction bases left unmatched: 6. There are 15 residues in the CDR3. Germline lookup yields CDR1 KGHSH and CDR2 LQKENI. The CDR3 DNA reads TGTGCCAGCTCACCAACCGGGGACAGACCCTACGAGCAGTACTTC. Protein: CASSPTGDRPYEQYF. The variable domain in full, completed from reference TRBV18 and TRBJ2-7, reads NAGVMQNPRHLVRRRGQEARLRCSPMKGHSHVYWYRQLPEEGLKFMVYLQKENIIDESGMPKERFSAEFPKEGPSILRIQQVVRGDSAAYFCASSPTGDRPYEQYFGPGTRLTVT.

The DNA of the CDR3 is TGTGCCAGTAGCCCCCAGGGGAGAGGGCAGCCCCAGCATTTT. Translating it yields CASSPQGRGQPQHF. The genes are TRBV19 and TRBJ1-5, with a possible D match to TRBD1 (6 bases). The CDR3 runs to 14 residues. V was trimmed by 6 bases and J by 7 bases, leaving 16 bases between them. CDR1 is LNHDA, CDR2 SQIVND, per germline (reference sequence).

The CDR3 reads CASSLSRSNQPQHF. The CDR3 bases are TGTGCCAGCAGTTTGTCCAGGAGCAATCAGCCCCAGCATTTT. V usage is TRBV28 and J usage is TRBJ1-5; D not resolved. The V end lost 3 bases, the J end lost 1 base, and 7 bases lay between the germline ends. Germline CDR1 reads MDHEN; CDR2 reads SYDVKM. The CDR3 runs to 14 residues. The full variable domain, rest sourced from reference TRBV28 and TRBJ1-5, is DVKVTQSSRYLVKRTGEKVFLECVQDMDHENMFWYRQDPGLGLRLIYFSYDVKMKEKGDIPEGYSVSREKKERFSLILESASTNQTSMYLCASSLSRSNQPQHFGDGTRLSIL.